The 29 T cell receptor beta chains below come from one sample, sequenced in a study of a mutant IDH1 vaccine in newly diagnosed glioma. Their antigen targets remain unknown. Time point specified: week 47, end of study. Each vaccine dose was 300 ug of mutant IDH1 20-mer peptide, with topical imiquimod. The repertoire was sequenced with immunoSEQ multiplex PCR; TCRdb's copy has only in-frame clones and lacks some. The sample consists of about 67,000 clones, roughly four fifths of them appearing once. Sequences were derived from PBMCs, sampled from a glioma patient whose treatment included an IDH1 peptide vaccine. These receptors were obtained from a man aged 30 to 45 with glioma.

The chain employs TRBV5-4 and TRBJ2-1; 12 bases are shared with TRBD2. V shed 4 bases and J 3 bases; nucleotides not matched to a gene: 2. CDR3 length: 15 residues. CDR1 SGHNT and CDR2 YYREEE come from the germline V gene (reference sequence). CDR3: CASSRTSGDYNEQFF. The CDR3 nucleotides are TGTGCCAGCAGCCGGACTAGCGGGGACTACAATGAGCAGTTCTTC. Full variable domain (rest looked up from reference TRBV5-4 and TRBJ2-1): ETGVTQSPTHLIKTRGQQVTLRCSSQSGHNTVSWYQQALGQGPQFIFQYYREEENGRGNFPPRFSGLQFPNYSSELNVNALELDDSALYLCASSRTSGDYNEQFFGPGTRLTVL.

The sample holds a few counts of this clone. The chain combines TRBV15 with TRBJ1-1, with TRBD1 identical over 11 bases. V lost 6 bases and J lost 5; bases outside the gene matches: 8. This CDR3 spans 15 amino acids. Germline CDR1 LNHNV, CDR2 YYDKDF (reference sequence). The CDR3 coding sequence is TGTGCCACCAGTCCCGGGACAGGGGGATTTACTGAAGCTTTCTTT. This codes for CATSPGTGGFTEAFF. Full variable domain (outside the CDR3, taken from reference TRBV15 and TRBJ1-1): DAMVIQNPRYQVTQFGKPVTLSCSQTLNHNVMYWYQQKSSQAPKLLFHYYDKDFNNEADTPDNFQSRRPNTSFCFLDIRSPGLGDTAMYLCATSPGTGGFTEAFFGQGTRLTVV.

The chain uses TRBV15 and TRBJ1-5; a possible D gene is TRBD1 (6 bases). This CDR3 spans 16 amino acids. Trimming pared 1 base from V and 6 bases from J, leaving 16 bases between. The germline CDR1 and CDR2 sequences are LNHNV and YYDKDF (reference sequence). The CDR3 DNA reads TGTGCCACCAGCAGAGGGAGTCGGGGGCGCAGTCAGCCCCAGCATTTT. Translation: CATSRGSRGRSQPQHF.

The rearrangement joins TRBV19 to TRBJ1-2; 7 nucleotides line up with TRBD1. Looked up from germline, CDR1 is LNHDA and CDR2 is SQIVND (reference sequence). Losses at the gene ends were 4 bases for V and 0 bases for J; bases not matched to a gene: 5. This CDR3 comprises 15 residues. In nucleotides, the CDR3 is TGTGCCAGTAGTAACCGGGACAGACCTAACTATGGCTACACCTTC. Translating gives CASSNRDRPNYGYTF. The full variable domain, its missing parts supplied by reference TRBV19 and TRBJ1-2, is DGGITQSPKYLFRKEGQNVTLSCEQNLNHDAMYWYRQDPGQGLRLIYYSQIVNDFQKGDIAEGYSVSREKKESFPLTVTSAQKNPTAFYLCASSNRDRPNYGYTFGSGTRLTVV.

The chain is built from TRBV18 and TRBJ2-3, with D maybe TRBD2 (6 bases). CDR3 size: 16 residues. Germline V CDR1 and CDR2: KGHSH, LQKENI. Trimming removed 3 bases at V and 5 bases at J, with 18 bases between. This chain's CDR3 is CASSPSVRGVEDTQYF. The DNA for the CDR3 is TGTGCCAGCTCACCGTCTGTTCGCGGGGTTGAAGATACGCAGTATTTT.

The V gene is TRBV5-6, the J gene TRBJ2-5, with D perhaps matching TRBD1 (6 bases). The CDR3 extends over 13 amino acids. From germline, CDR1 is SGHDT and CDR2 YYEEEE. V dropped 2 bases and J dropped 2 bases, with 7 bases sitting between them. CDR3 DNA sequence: TGTGCCAGCAGCTTTGGACAGCAAGAGACCCAGTACTTC. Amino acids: CASSFGQQETQYF. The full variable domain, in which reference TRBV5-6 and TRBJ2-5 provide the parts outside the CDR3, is DAGVTQSPTHLIKTRGQQVTLRCSPKSGHDTVSWYQQALGQGPQFIFQYYEEEERQRGNFPDRFSGHQFPNYSSELNVNALLLGDSALYLCASSFGQQETQYFGPGTRLLVL.

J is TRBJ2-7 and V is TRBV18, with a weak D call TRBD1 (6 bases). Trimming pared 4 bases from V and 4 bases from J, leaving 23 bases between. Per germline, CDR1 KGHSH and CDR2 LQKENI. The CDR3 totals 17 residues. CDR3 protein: CASSLYLPGTMKYEQYF. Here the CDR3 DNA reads TGTGCCAGCTCACTCTACCTCCCCGGGACAATGAAGTACGAGCAGTACTTC.

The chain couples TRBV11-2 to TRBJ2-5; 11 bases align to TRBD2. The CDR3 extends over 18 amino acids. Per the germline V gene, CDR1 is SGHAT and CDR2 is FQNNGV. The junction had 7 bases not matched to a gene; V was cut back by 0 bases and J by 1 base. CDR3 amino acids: CASSLDPPLAGGQETQYF. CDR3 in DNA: TGTGCCAGCAGCTTAGATCCGCCCCTAGCGGGGGGCCAAGAGACCCAGTACTTC.

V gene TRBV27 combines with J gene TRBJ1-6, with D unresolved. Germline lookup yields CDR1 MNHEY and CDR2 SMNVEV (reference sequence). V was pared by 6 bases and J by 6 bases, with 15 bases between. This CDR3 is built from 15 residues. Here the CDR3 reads CASRPGQIINSPLHF. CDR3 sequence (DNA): TGTGCCAGCAGACCGGGTCAGATAATTAATTCACCCCTCCACTTT.

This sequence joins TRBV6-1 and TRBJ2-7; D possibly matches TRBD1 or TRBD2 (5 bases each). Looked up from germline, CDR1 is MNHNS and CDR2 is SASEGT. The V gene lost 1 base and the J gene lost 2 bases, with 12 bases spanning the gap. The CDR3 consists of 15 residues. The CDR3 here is CASSEGPGTTYEQYF. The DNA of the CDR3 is TGTGCCAGCAGTGAAGGGCCTGGGACCACCTACGAGCAGTACTTC.

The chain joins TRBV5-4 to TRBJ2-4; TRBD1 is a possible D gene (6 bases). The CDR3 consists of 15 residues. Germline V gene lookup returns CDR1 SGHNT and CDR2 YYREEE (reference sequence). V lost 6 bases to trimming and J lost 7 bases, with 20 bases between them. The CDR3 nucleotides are TGTGCCAGCACTCAAGGGATACAGGGCGGGAACATTCAGTACTTC. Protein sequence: CASTQGIQGGNIQYF.

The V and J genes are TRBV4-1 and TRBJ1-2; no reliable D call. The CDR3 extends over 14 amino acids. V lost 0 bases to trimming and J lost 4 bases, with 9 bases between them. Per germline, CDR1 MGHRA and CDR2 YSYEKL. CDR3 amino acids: CASSQEEVVYGYTF. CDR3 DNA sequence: TGCGCCAGCAGCCAAGAGGAAGTGGTCTATGGCTACACCTTC.

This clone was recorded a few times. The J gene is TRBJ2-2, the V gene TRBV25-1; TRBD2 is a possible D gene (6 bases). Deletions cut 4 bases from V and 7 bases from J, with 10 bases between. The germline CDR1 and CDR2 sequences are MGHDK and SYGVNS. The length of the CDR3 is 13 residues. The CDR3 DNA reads TGTGCCAGCAGTGGGACTAATGACGGGGAGCTGTTTTTT. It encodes CASSGTNDGELFF.

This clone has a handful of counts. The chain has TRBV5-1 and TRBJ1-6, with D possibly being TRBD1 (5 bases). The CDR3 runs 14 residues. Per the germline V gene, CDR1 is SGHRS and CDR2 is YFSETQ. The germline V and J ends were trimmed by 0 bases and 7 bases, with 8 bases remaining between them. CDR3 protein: CASSLGRDNSPLHF. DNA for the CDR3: TGCGCCAGCAGCTTGGGTAGGGACAATTCACCCCTCCACTTT.

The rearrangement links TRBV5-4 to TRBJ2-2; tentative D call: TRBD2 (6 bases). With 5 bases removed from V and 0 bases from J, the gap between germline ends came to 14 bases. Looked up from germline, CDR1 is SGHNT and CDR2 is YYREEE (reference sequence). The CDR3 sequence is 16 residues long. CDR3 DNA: TGTGCCAGCAGTTCTGTAGCGGATTCGAACACCGGGGAGCTGTTTTTT. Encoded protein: CASSSVADSNTGELFF. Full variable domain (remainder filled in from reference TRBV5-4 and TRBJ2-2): ETGVTQSPTHLIKTRGQQVTLRCSSQSGHNTVSWYQQALGQGPQFIFQYYREEENGRGNFPPRFSGLQFPNYSSELNVNALELDDSALYLCASSSVADSNTGELFFGEGSRLTVL.

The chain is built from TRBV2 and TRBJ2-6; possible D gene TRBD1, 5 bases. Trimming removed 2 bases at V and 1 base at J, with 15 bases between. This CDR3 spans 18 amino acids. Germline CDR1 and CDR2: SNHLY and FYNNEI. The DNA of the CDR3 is TGTGCCAGCAGTGAAAACAGGCCGGGCGGATCTGGGGCCAACGTCCTGACTTTC. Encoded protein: CASSENRPGGSGANVLTF.

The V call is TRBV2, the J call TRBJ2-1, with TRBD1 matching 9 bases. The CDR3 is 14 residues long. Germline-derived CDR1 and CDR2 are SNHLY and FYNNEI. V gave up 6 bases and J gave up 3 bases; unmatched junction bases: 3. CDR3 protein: CASRGQGIYNEQFF. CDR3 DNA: TGTGCCAGCAGAGGACAGGGGATCTACAATGAGCAGTTCTTC.

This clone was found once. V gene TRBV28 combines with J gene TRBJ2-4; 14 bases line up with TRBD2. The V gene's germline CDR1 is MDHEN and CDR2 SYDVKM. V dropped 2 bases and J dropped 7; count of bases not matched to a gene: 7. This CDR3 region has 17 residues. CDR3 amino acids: CASSLLGLAGGGNIQYF. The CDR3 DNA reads TGTGCCAGCAGTTTACTCGGACTAGCGGGGGGAGGGAACATTCAGTACTTC.

CDR3 sequence reads: CASSGTVLNEKLFF. The DNA for the CDR3 is TGTGCCAGCAGCGGGACAGTACTAAATGAAAAACTGTTTTTT. This chain uses TRBV6-1 with TRBJ1-4, with 7 nucleotides matching TRBD1. Germline CDR1 and CDR2: MNHNS and SASEGT. The length of the CDR3 is 14 residues. V lost 6 bases to trimming and J lost 5 bases; unmatched junction nucleotides: 6.

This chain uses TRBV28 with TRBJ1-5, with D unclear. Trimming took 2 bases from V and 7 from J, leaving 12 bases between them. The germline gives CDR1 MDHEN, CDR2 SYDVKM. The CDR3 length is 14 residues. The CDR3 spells CASSLPPAGQPQHF. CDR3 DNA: TGTGCCAGCAGTTTACCGCCGGCGGGGCAGCCCCAGCATTTT.

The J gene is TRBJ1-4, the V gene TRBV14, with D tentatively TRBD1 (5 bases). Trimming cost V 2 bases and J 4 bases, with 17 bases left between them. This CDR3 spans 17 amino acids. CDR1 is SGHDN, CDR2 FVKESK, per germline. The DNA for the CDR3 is TGTGCCAGCAGCCAACATCCGGGACCGAGGCATAATGAAAAACTGTTTTTT. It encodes CASSQHPGPRHNEKLFF.

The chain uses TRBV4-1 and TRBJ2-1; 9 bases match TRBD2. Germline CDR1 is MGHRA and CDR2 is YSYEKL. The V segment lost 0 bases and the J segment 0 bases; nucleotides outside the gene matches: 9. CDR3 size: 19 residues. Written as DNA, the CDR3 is TGCGCCAGCAGCCAAGAAACTAGCGGGTGGACGAGCTCCTACAATGAGCAGTTCTTC. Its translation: CASSQETSGWTSSYNEQFF.

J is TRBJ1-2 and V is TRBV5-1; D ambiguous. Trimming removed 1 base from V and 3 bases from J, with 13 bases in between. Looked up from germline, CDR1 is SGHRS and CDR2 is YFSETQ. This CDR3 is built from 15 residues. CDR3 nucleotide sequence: TGCGCCAGCAGCTTGCAGGTTTTCCCTGACTATGGCTACACCTTC. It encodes CASSLQVFPDYGYTF.

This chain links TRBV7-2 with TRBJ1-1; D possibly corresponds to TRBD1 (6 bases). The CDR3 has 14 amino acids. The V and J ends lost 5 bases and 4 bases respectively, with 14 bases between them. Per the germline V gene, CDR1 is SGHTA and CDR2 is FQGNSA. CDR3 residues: CASSPYRAGTEAFF. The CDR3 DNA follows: TGTGCCAGCAGCCCATACAGGGCTGGCACTGAAGCTTTCTTT.

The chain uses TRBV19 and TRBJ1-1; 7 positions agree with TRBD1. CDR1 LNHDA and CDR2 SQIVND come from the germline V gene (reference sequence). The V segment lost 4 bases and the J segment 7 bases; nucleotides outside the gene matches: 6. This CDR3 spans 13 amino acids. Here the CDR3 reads CASSTGQVGEAFF. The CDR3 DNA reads TGTGCCAGTAGTACCGGACAGGTGGGTGAAGCTTTCTTT.

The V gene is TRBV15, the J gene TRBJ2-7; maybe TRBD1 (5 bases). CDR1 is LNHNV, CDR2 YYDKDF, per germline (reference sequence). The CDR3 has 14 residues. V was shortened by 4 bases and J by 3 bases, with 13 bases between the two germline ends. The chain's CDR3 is CATSKARQSYEQYF. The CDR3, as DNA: TGTGCCACCAGCAAAGCTCGACAGAGCTACGAGCAGTACTTC. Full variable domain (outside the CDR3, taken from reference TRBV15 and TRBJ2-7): DAMVIQNPRYQVTQFGKPVTLSCSQTLNHNVMYWYQQKSSQAPKLLFHYYDKDFNNEADTPDNFQSRRPNTSFCFLDIRSPGLGDTAMYLCATSKARQSYEQYFGPGTRLTVT.

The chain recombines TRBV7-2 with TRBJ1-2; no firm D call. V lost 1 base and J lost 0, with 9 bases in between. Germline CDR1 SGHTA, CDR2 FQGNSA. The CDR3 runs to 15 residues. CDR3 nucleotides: TGTGCCAGCAGCTTAGTTCAATTGGCTAACTATGGCTACACCTTC. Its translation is CASSLVQLANYGYTF.

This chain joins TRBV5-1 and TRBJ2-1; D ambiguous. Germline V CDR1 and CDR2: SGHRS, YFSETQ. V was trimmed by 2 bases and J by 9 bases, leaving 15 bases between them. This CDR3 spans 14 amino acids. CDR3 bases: TGCGCCAGCAGCTTCCACCGCCGCAAACCTGAGCAGTTCTTC. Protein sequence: CASSFHRRKPEQFF.

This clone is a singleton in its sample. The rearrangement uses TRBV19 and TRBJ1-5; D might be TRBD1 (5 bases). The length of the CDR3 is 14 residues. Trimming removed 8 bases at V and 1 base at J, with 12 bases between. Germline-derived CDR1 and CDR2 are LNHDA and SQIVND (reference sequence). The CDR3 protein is CASGDASSNQPQHF. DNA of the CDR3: TGTGCCAGTGGGGACGCCAGCAGCAATCAGCCCCAGCATTTT.